These T cell receptor beta chains were read from a single sample in a study of blood T cell repertoires in COVID-19. Repertoires were generated with immunoSEQ multiplex PCR, while TCRdb's copy carries only in-frame clones and drops some. This sample has 150,000 to 200,000 clones, with roughly 82% found just once. Sequenced sample: PBMCs or T cells enriched from blood (not recorded which). These receptor sequences come from a man aged 40-55 years who had recovered from COVID-19. The CDR3 runs from the conserved cysteine through the conserved F or W. The order of the fields is J gene, D gene, V gene, clone size, CDR3 DNA, CDR3 protein. D genes are given only for firm matches. Clone sizes are given selectively: once, few, many, or a class where the clone is expanded.

>TRBJ2-5|TRBD1|TRBV5-1|.
TGCGCCAGCAGCTTGACAGGGGGCCAAGAGACCCAGTACTTC
CASSLTGGQETQYF
>TRBJ2-7|.|TRBV9|.
TGTGCCAGCAGCGTAGGGGGCCAGGGGCGATACGAGCAGTACTTC
CASSVGGQGRYEQYF
>TRBJ1-1|TRBD1|TRBV6-5|.
TGTGCCAGCAGTTACGGGAGACAGGGCAACACTGAAGCTTTCTTT
CASSYGRQGNTEAFF
>TRBJ2-7|TRBD1|TRBV6-5|.
TGTGCCAGCAGTTACGGGACAGGGGCCTACGAGCAGTACTTC
CASSYGTGAYEQYF
>TRBJ1-2|.|TRBV6-1|.
TGTGCCAGCAGTGAAGTTACAGGAAACTATGGCTACACCTTC
CASSEVTGNYGYTF
>TRBJ2-1|TRBD2|TRBV11-2|.
TGTGCCAGCAGCTCTGGGGGGTTAGCGGGAGGATCCTACAATGAGCAGTTCTTC
CASSSGGLAGGSYNEQFF
>TRBJ2-5|TRBD1|TRBV7-2|.
TGTGCCAGCAGCCTTGGACAGGGACAAGAGACCCAGTACTTC
CASSLGQGQETQYF
>TRBJ2-5|.|TRBV7-9|.
TGTGCCAGCAGCTTACGCGGGACAGACCAAGAGACCCAGTACTTC
CASSLRGTDQETQYF
>TRBJ2-7|TRBD1|TRBV28|once
TGTGCCAGCACCGGACAGGGGGCCCACGAGCAGTACTTC
CASTGQGAHEQYF
>TRBJ1-2|.|TRBV27|.
TGTGCCAGCAGTTTAGCCCCAATTGGGCTTGGGTATGGCTACACCTTC
CASSLAPIGLGYGYTF
>TRBJ2-7|TRBD1|TRBV10-1|.
TGCGCCAGCAGTGCCGACAGGGACTACGAGCAGTACTTC
CASSADRDYEQYF
>TRBJ1-4|TRBD1|TRBV5-1|.
TGCGCCAGCAGCTTGGGGGACAGGGGGCGCGAAAAACTGTTTTTT
CASSLGDRGREKLFF
>TRBJ2-7|TRBD1|TRBV7-2|.
TGTGCCAGCAGCCCTCCCCCGACAGGGTACTCCTACGAGCAGTACTTC
CASSPPPTGYSYEQYF
>TRBJ1-2|.|TRBV27|.
TGTGCCAGCAGTCCTACCGAGTCTGGCTACACCTTC
CASSPTESGYTF
>TRBJ1-1|.|TRBV3-1/TRBV3-2|.
TGTGCCAGCAGCCAAGACAGTCTGGACACTGAAGCTTTCTTT
CASSQDSLDTEAFF
>TRBJ1-1|.|TRBV2|.
TGTGCCAGCAGTGAAAGGATGGGGGCAGCTTTCTTT
CASSERMGAAFF
>TRBJ2-3|TRBD1|TRBV28|once
TGTGCCAGCAGGGGACAGGGAACAGATACGCAGTATTTT
CASRGQGTDTQYF
>TRBJ2-3|TRBD2|TRBV28|.
TGTGCCAGCAGCACGGGACTAGCGGTGCGCACAGATACGCAGTATTTT
CASSTGLAVRTDTQYF
>TRBJ1-6|.|TRBV6-5|.
TGTGCCAGCAGTTACGACAGGTTCGATTCACCCCTCCACTTT
CASSYDRFDSPLHF
>TRBJ1-2|.|TRBV6-5|once
TGTGCCAGCAGCCGCCAGTCCTCAGGGAACTATGGCTACACCTTC
CASSRQSSGNYGYTF
>TRBJ1-5|.|TRBV14|.
TGTGCCAGCAGCCAAGAATCAGGTGAGTATAGCAATCAGCCCCAGCATTTT
CASSQESGEYSNQPQHF
>TRBJ1-2|TRBD1|TRBV19|.
TGTGCCAGTAGTATCAGGGACAGGGAGACCTATGGCTACACCTTC
CASSIRDRETYGYTF
>TRBJ1-2|.|TRBV12-3/TRBV12-4|few
TGTGCCAGCAGCCCGACAGGAAACTATGGCTACACCTTC
CASSPTGNYGYTF
>TRBJ1-4|.|TRBV5-6|.
TGTGCCAGCAGCTTGACGGGACACTCGAAGGTGGAACTGTTTTTT
CASSLTGHSKVELFF
>TRBJ2-1|TRBD2|TRBV6-2/TRBV6-3|.
TGTGCCAGCAGTTCCATATCAGCGGGAGGGCGGCGTTGGAATGAGCAGTTCTTC
CASSSISAGGRRWNEQFF
>TRBJ1-4|TRBD1|TRBV19|.
TGTGCCAGTAGTCTCTTCGGGACAGGACCGAATGAAAAACTGTTTTTT
CASSLFGTGPNEKLFF
>TRBJ1-2|TRBD1|TRBV7-2|once
TGTGCCAGCAGCTTAGCCCGGACAGGGACCTACTATGGCTACACCTTC
CASSLARTGTYYGYTF
>TRBJ1-5|.|TRBV27|.
TGTGCCAGCAGCTCCTTCCGGGGCAATCAGCCCCAGCATTTT
CASSSFRGNQPQHF
>TRBJ2-1|TRBD2|TRBV28|.
TGTGCCAGCAGTCCCTGGACTAGCGGGAACAATGAGCAGTTCTTC
CASSPWTSGNNEQFF
>TRBJ2-1|TRBD2|TRBV4-1|.
TGCGCCAGCAGTCACCCCCCTGCTAGCGGGATAAATGAGCAGTTCTTC
CASSHPPASGINEQFF
>TRBJ2-5|TRBD2|TRBV4-1|.
TGCGCCAGCAGCCTCGGACTAGCGGGAGCAAAGGAGACCCAGTACTTC
CASSLGLAGAKETQYF
>TRBJ1-6|.|TRBV7-9|.
TGTGCCAGCAGCTTAAGGGGGTCACCCCTCCACTTT
CASSLRGSPLHF
>TRBJ2-3|.|TRBV11-2|.
TGTGCCAGCAGCTTTGGCCAGTACACAGATACGCAGTATTTT
CASSFGQYTDTQYF
>TRBJ2-2|.|TRBV18|once
TGTGCCAGCTCACCAGTCAGCGATTACACCGGGGAGCTGTTTTTT
CASSPVSDYTGELFF
>TRBJ1-1|.|TRBV5-1|.
TGCGCCAGCAGCTTCTCTGACAGAGGAGAAGCTTTCTTT
CASSFSDRGEAFF
>TRBJ2-3|TRBD2|TRBV13|.
TGTGCCAGCAGCTATGGCGGGAGATCCTCAGATACGCAGTATTTT
CASSYGGRSSDTQYF
>TRBJ2-1|TRBD2|TRBV3-1/TRBV3-2|.
TGTGCCAGCAGCGATATGACGCTAGCGGGGGGAAATGAGCAGTTCTTC
CASSDMTLAGGNEQFF
>TRBJ2-5|TRBD1|TRBV10-3|.
TGTGCCATCAGTGAGGTCAGGGGGCAGGGAGAGACCCAGTACTTC
CAISEVRGQGETQYF
>TRBJ2-1|TRBD1|TRBV5-4|once
TGTGCCAGCAGCTCGCGGACAGGGGGTGGCAATGAGCAGTTCTTC
CASSSRTGGGNEQFF
>TRBJ1-1|.|TRBV12-3/TRBV12-4|.
TGTGCCAGCCGCGGTACCGGAAACACTGAAGCTTTCTTT
CASRGTGNTEAFF
>TRBJ2-2|.|TRBV12-5|few
TGTGCTAGTGGCCTACTCAAGAACACCGGGGAGCTGTTTTTT
CASGLLKNTGELFF
>TRBJ1-1|TRBD1|TRBV19|.
TGTGCCAGTAGTATCGGACAGGGAGGTGAAGCTTTCTTT
CASSIGQGGEAFF
>TRBJ2-3|.|TRBV4-3|.
TGCGCCAGCAGCCCCAACACAGATACGCAGTATTTT
CASSPNTDTQYF
>TRBJ1-2|TRBD1|TRBV3-1/TRBV3-2|.
TGTGCCAGCAGCCACTGGACAGGGGTCGATGGCTACACCTTC
CASSHWTGVDGYTF
>TRBJ1-2|.|TRBV19|.
TGTGCCAGTACCGATATGGGACACATCATAGGCGGCTACACCTTC
CASTDMGHIIGGYTF
>TRBJ2-2|TRBD1|TRBV9|.
TGTGCCAGCAGCACCCCCCGGGACAGTACGAACACCGGGGAGCTGTTTTTT
CASSTPRDSTNTGELFF
>TRBJ2-1|TRBD2|TRBV5-1|.
TGCGCCAGCGGGCCTAGCGGGCCTTCCTACAATGAGCAGTTCTTC
CASGPSGPSYNEQFF
>TRBJ2-1|TRBD2|TRBV19|.
TGTGCCACGTTAGCGGGAGCTAACAATGAGCAGTTCTTC
CATLAGANNEQFF
>TRBJ2-5|TRBD2|TRBV7-8|.
TGTGCCAGCGCATCCTGGGGGGGTGGACAAGAGACCCAGTACTTC
CASASWGGGQETQYF